The present entry profiles one T cell receptor (beta chain) with its context. Antigen: not known. ViraFEST used viral peptide pools to expand antigen-specific CD4+ T cells before sequencing. Cells that had been cultured for roughly 9 days were the source of isolated CD4+ T cells. The healthy vaccine recipients, who had no prior SARS-CoV-2 infection, showed negative nucleocapsid antibodies. These data come from a study of vaccination effects on CD4 cells after COVID-19. Study conclusions and caveats: There was marked clonal contraction among infection- and vaccine-induced clones late after vaccination.

This CDR3 is built from 13 residues. V lost 5 bases, J lost 0 bases, and 7 bases lay in between. Germline values: CDR1 SGHAT, CDR2 FQNNGV. The data were produced by immunoSEQ multiplex PCR, yet TCRdb's version contains in-frame clones alone and is incomplete. The top ten clones hold more than 10% of a sample with 35,000 to 50,000 clones, 70% to 80% of them seen once. V gene TRBV11-2 combines with J gene TRBJ1-1; D not resolved. The specimen comprised CD4+ T cells from PBMCs cultured with SARS-CoV-2 spike peptides, sampled before COVID-19 vaccination. This sequence originates from a human donor who received a COVID-19 vaccine. The CDR3 spells CASSLRLNTEAFF. The CDR3, as DNA: TGTGCCAGCAGCCTCCGACTGAACACTGAAGCTTTCTTT.